The present T cell receptor (beta chain) was sequenced within a study of cytomegalovirus exposure and HLA in healthy donors. About the study: Findings of an earlier analysis included about 100 million unique TCR beta sequences from 190 million or so T cells.

On this clone: Its target is not known.

60 Vbeta and 13 Jbeta primers were used in PCR. The method was immunoSEQ multiplex PCR; TCRdb's version includes in-frame clones alone and lacks a portion of them. In the table there are around 200,000 clones, approximately 70% of which are singletons. The study's findings and limits: Looking again later, the authors saw that most CMV-associated TCR beta chains seemed HLA-restricted. Cytomegalovirus-associated status was assigned to some 180 TCR beta chains. Rarity held for most TCR sequences, but there were some public TCRs that occurred in many donors.

Sequencing used PBMCs. This TCR derives from a woman younger than 45 in good health and CMV-seropositive.

The CDR3 DNA sequence: TGTGCCAGCAGCGTGACTAGCGGCTACACCGGGGAGCTGTTTTTT. This encodes CASSVTSGYTGELFF. J is TRBJ2-2 and V is TRBV7-9; 9 bases match TRBD2. Germline trimming cut 5 bases from V and 3 bases from J; bases unmatched to any gene: 4. Germline-derived CDR1 and CDR2 are SEHNR and FQNEAQ (reference sequence). This CDR3 is built from 15 residues. The variable domain in full, completed from reference TRBV7-9 and TRBJ2-2, reads DTGVSQNPRHKITKRGQNVTFRCDPISEHNRLYWYRQTLGQGPEFLTYFQNEAQLEKSRLLSDRFSAERPKGSFSTLEIQRTEQGDSAMYLCASSVTSGYTGELFFGEGSRLTVL.